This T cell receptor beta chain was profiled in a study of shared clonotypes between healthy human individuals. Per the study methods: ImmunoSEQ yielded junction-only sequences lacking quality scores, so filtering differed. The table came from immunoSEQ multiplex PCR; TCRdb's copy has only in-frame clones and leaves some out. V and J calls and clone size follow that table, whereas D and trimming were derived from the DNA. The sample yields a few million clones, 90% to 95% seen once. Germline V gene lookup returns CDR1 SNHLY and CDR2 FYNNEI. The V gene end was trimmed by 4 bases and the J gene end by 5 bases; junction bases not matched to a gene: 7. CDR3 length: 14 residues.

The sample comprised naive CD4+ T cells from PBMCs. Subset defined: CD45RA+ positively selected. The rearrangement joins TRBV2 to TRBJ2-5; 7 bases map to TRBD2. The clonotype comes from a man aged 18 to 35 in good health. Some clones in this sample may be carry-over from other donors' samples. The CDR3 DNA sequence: TGTGCCAGCAGTGGCTGGCGGGAGCGGGAGACCCAGTACTTC. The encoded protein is CASSGWRERETQYF.